These 26 T cell receptor beta chains share one sample of origin, sequenced in a study of T-cell memory formation after mild COVID-19 (dated by TCRdb to the early 2020s). The library relied on 5' RACE. The sample was run on an Illumina NovaSeq 6000. Using fastp at Q25 and MiXCR, TCRdb reprocessed the public reads and kept productive beta chains. Rows with one shared CDR3 protein collapse into an entry with the most common genes and DNA. The sample data list about 440,000 distinct CDR3 sequences, and 20% of these were observed just once. Around 9.2% of the sample lies in the top ten. The sequencing sample was made of PBMCs or a T cell subset sorted from them (not recorded which). The receptors stem from an adult woman who had mild COVID-19 (a few samples of this study predate the infection). The sample titles of this study are shuffled in the database, so cell type and time point are left out; the donor was told from shared clones.

V gene TRBV3-1 combines with J gene TRBJ2-6; 7 positions agree with TRBD2. The ends lost 1 base at V and 0 bases at J; junction bases unmatched: 9. CDR1 is LGHDT, CDR2 YNNKEL, per germline (reference sequence). This CDR3 region has 19 residues. The CDR3 sequence is CASSQVWSSGSSGANVLTF. The CDR3 DNA sequence: TGTGCCAGCAGCCAAGTTTGGTCTAGCGGAAGCTCTGGGGCCAACGTCCTGACTTTC.

The CDR3 sequence: CASSLAGRDNSPLHF. CDR3 coding DNA: TGTGCCAGCAGCTTAGCCGGCCGAGACAATTCACCCCTCCACTTT. V and J are TRBV7-6 and TRBJ1-6; D is undetermined. CDR3 length equals 15 residues. Between the trimmed V and J ends, which lost 0 bases and 7 bases, there was a span of 10 bases. In germline, CDR1 is SGHVS, CDR2 FNYEAQ.

The V and J genes are TRBV6-2 or TRBV6-3 and TRBJ2-1; the D is unclear. V gave up 2 bases and J gave up 10 bases, with 15 bases separating them. Germline CDR1 MNHEY, CDR2 SVGEGT. The CDR3 spans 14 residues. Written as DNA, the CDR3 is TGTGCCAGCAGTTACGGGGTCCCTACAATGGAGCAGTTCTTC. Its translation: CASSYGVPTMEQFF.

The J gene is TRBJ2-3, the V gene TRBV9; tentatively, D is TRBD2 (5 bases). This CDR3 has 15 residues. Germline lookup yields CDR1 SGDLS and CDR2 YYNGEE. Trimming removed 5 bases at V and 5 bases at J, with 18 bases between. The CDR3 loop reads CASSVSAQRIDTQYF. The CDR3 DNA sequence: TGTGCCAGCAGTGTTAGCGCCCAGAGGATAGATACGCAGTATTTT.

A few counts support this clonotype. This rearrangement joins TRBV21-1 to TRBJ1-2; the D call of TRBD1 is as the table states it, not checked on the DNA. TRBV21-1 is termed a pseudogene. The CDR3 has 16 residues. Here the CDR3 DNA reads TGTGCCAGCAGCAACCCGCGGGGCGTTGTTTGCTATGGCTACACCTTC. Translated: CASSNPRGVVCYGYTF.

This clonotype has only a few counts. V is TRBV29-1 and J is TRBJ2-7; 7 positions agree with TRBD2. Looked up from germline, CDR1 is SQVTM and CDR2 is ANQGSEA. Trimming cost V 3 bases and J 4 bases; bases outside gene matches: 15. This CDR3 comprises 16 residues. CDR3 DNA sequence: TGCAGCGTTGAGACTTGGGGGGGACGGGGTACGTACGAGCAGTACTTC. It codes for CSVETWGGRGTYEQYF.

The chain links TRBV15 to TRBJ2-2, with D perhaps being TRBD1 or TRBD2 (5 bases each). V shed 8 bases and J shed 4 bases, with 14 bases lying between them. The CDR3 covers 14 residues. In germline, CDR1 is LNHNV, CDR2 YYDKDF (reference sequence). The CDR3 region is CATGGNGGTGELFF. CDR3 sequence (DNA): TGTGCCACCGGGGGTAATGGGGGCACCGGGGAGCTGTTTTTT.

The J gene is TRBJ2-1, the V gene TRBV14, with TRBD1 matching over 9 bases. The CDR3 has 16 residues. CDR1 is SGHDN, CDR2 FVKESK, per germline. J was trimmed by 4 bases and V by 3 bases; bases with no gene match: 7. CDR3 residues: CASSHIRDREYNEQFF. The CDR3 DNA is TGTGCCAGCAGCCATATCCGGGACAGGGAGTACAATGAGCAGTTCTTC.

This clonotype was picked up many times. The chain has TRBV10-3 and TRBJ2-4; tentative D call: TRBD2 (5 bases). Germline V gene sequence: CDR1 ENHRY, CDR2 SYGVKD. This CDR3 is built from 14 residues. V was clipped by 2 bases and J by 6 bases, with 11 bases between them. The CDR3 region is CAISEPGLGNIQYF. As DNA, the CDR3 is TGTGCCATCAGTGAGCCAGGACTCGGAAACATTCAGTACTTC.

This clonotype turned up a few times. The chain employs TRBV30 and TRBJ2-1; maybe TRBD2 (6 bases). Germline V gene data show CDR1 as GTSNPN and CDR2 as SVGIG (reference sequence). V was trimmed by 1 base and J by 2 bases, leaving 12 bases between them. The CDR3 has 15 amino acids. The DNA of the CDR3 is TGTGCCTGGAGTGCGACTAGACTAACCTACAATGAGCAGTTCTTC. Translated, it gives CAWSATRLTYNEQFF.

This chain joins TRBV10-3 and TRBJ1-1; D not certain. The CDR3 length is 11 residues. Germline CDR1 and CDR2: ENHRY and SYGVKD. V gave up 9 bases and J gave up 1 base, with 6 bases separating them. CDR3 region: CAISRNTEAFF. The DNA of the CDR3 is TGTGCCATTTCCAGGAACACTGAAGCTTTCTTT.

The chain uses TRBV11-1 and TRBJ1-1; D call uncertain. The CDR3 is made up of 14 amino acids. V lost 5 bases to trimming and J lost 1 base, with 11 bases between them. Germline values: CDR1 SGHAT, CDR2 FQDESV (reference sequence). The CDR3 loop reads CASSMRPQNTEAFF. Written as DNA, the CDR3 is TGTGCCAGCAGCATGCGACCGCAGAACACTGAAGCTTTCTTT.

A few counts support this clonotype. The chain uses TRBV18 and TRBJ2-3; the D is unclear. Germline V gives CDR1 KGHSH, CDR2 LQKENI. Between the trimmed V and J ends, which lost 8 bases and 4 bases, there was a span of 13 bases. The CDR3 length is 13 residues. CDR3 sequence (DNA): TGTGCCAGCGCAAAGGGCGAAGCAGATACGCAGTATTTT. Residues: CASAKGEADTQYF.

V usage is TRBV20-1 and J usage is TRBJ2-4, with 12 bases lining up with TRBD1. CDR1 DFQATT and CDR2 SNEGSKA come from the germline V gene (reference sequence). With V trimmed by 6 bases and J by 8 bases, 5 bases remained unmatched. CDR3 size: 13 residues. The CDR3 protein is CSATGQGAYIQYF. Here the CDR3 DNA reads TGCAGTGCAACGGGACAGGGGGCTTACATTCAGTACTTC.

This clonotype occurred a few times. This chain connects TRBV12-3 or TRBV12-4 to TRBJ2-2, with TRBD2 matching over 9 bases. CDR3 length equals 16 residues. With 3 bases clipped from V and 8 bases from J, the junction kept 10 bases outside the gene matches. The CDR3 here is CASSFSGLARPGELFF. The CDR3 coding sequence is TGTGCCAGCAGTTTTTCGGGACTAGCTCGACCAGGGGAGCTGTTTTTT.

This clonotype was recorded a few times. The rearrangement joins TRBV5-1 to TRBJ2-7; TRBD1 might be the D (6 bases). The V end was cut by 0 bases, the J end by 0 bases, with 10 bases between. CDR3 size: 15 residues. The germline V gene has CDR1 SGHRS and CDR2 YFSETQ. The CDR3 nucleotides are TGCGCCAGCAGCTTGGGACAGGCCATCTCCTACGAGCAGTACTTC. Translation gives CASSLGQAISYEQYF.

The rearrangement uses TRBV2 and TRBJ1-1, with a possible D match to TRBD1 (6 bases). Trimming removed 4 bases at V and 1 base at J, with 10 bases between. The V gene's germline CDR1 is SNHLY and CDR2 FYNNEI. The CDR3 consists of 14 residues. The CDR3 nucleotides read TGTGCCAGCAGTGGGACAGTACGGAACACTGAAGCTTTCTTT. Protein product: CASSGTVRNTEAFF.

J is TRBJ2-2 and V is TRBV28, with D tentatively TRBD1 or TRBD2 (5 bases each). From germline, CDR1 is MDHEN and CDR2 SYDVKM. The CDR3 has 17 residues. With 3 bases removed from V and 0 bases from J, the gap between germline ends came to 14 bases. The CDR3 protein is CASSFLGEYTNTGELFF. CDR3 in DNA: TGTGCCAGCAGTTTCTTGGGGGAGTATACGAACACCGGGGAGCTGTTTTTT.

The V call is TRBV18, the J call TRBJ2-7; 7 bases match TRBD2. The ends lost 6 bases at V and 4 bases at J; junction bases unmatched: 9. Germline-derived CDR1 and CDR2 are KGHSH and LQKENI. The CDR3 has 14 amino acids. CDR3 loop: CASSGGSGPYEQYF. The CDR3 nucleotides read TGTGCCAGCTCGGGCGGGAGCGGACCGTACGAGCAGTACTTC. The complete variable domain, with remaining parts taken from reference TRBV18 and TRBJ2-7, reads NAGVMQNPRHLVRRRGQEARLRCSPMKGHSHVYWYRQLPEEGLKFMVYLQKENIIDESGMPKERFSAEFPKEGPSILRIQQVVRGDSAAYFCASSGGSGPYEQYFGPGTRLTVT.

Note on this clonotype: The limits of the CDR3 on the DNA are not certain, so only TCRdb's listed CDR3 is given. V is TRBV5-5 and J is TRBJ2-2; the table gives TRBD1 as D, unverified against the DNA. The CDR3 has 15 amino acids, counting both end residues. Germline V gives CDR1 SGHKS, CDR2 YYEKEE (reference sequence). The CDR3 protein is CASSWGQGNTGEMFF.

There are a few counts of this clonotype. This chain links TRBV15 with TRBJ2-7; the D call may be TRBD1 or TRBD2 (6 bases each). CDR3 length equals 15 residues. V shed 2 bases and J shed 2 bases, with 13 bases lying between them. Germline V gives CDR1 LNHNV, CDR2 YYDKDF (reference sequence). The CDR3 DNA is TGTGCCACCAGCAGATCTGGGGGGCTCACCTACGAGCAGTACTTC. This encodes CATSRSGGLTYEQYF. The whole variable domain, filled in from reference TRBV15 and TRBJ2-7, reads DAMVIQNPRYQVTQFGKPVTLSCSQTLNHNVMYWYQQKSSQAPKLLFHYYDKDFNNEADTPDNFQSRRPNTSFCFLDIRSPGLGDTAMYLCATSRSGGLTYEQYFGPGTRLTVT.

A few counts support this clonotype. V and J are TRBV12-3 or TRBV12-4 and TRBJ1-3; no firm D call. The CDR3 totals 14 residues. Trimming took off 5 bases at V and 1 base at J, with 9 bases between the two ends. CDR3 in DNA: TGTGCCAGCAGTCGACCTAATTCTGGAAACACCATATATTTT. Protein product: CASSRPNSGNTIYF.

V usage is TRBV6-6 and J usage is TRBJ2-7; 7 bases line up with TRBD1. Trimming took 8 bases from V and 3 from J; bases not matched to a gene: 7. Looked up from germline, CDR1 is MNHNY and CDR2 is SVGAGI (reference sequence). This CDR3 is 13 amino acids long. The CDR3 DNA reads TGTGCCAGCTCGGGGACAGTCCTCTACGAGCAGTACTTC. Amino acid sequence: CASSGTVLYEQYF.

This clonotype was found a few times. V and J are TRBV9 and TRBJ2-1; D uncertain. Trimming cost V 3 bases and J 8 bases, with 18 bases left between them. This CDR3 comprises 15 residues. Germline V gene sequence: CDR1 SGDLS, CDR2 YYNGEE. CDR3 residues: CASSASLQSAHEQFF. The CDR3 region has the DNA TGTGCCAGCAGCGCGTCCCTCCAGTCTGCCCATGAGCAGTTCTTC.

J is TRBJ2-2 and V is TRBV12-3 or TRBV12-4; 7 bases fit TRBD2. V trimming: 1 base; J trimming: 4 bases; junction bases outside the gene matches: 3. This CDR3 has 15 residues. CDR3 sequence (DNA): TGTGCCAGCAGTTTAGTTGGGACTACCACCGGGGAGCTGTTTTTT. Encoded protein: CASSLVGTTTGELFF.

The DNA for the CDR3 is TGTGCCAGCAGCTCCAATCCCGCACTAGCGGAGAGATACAATGAGCAGTTCTTC. Encoded protein: CASSSNPALAERYNEQFF. The genes are TRBV9 and TRBJ2-1; 8 positions match TRBD2. J was trimmed by 4 bases and V by 4 bases; bases with no gene match: 16. From germline, CDR1 is SGDLS and CDR2 YYNGEE. This CDR3 has 18 amino acids.